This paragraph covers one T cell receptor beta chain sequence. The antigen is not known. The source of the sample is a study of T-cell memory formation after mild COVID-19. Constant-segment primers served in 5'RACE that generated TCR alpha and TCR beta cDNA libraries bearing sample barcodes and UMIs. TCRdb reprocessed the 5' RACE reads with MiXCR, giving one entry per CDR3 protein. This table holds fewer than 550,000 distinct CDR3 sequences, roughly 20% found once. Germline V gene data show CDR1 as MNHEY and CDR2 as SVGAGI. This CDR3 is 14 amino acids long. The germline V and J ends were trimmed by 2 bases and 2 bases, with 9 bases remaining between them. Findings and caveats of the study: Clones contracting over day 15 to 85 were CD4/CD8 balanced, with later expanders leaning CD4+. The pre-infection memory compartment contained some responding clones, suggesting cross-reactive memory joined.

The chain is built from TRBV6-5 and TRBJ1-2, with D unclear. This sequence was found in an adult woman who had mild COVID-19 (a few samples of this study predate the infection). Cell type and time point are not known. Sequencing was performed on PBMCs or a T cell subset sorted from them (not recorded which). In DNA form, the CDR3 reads TGTGCCAGCAGTTACGTCGGGGAAAACTATGGCTACACCTTC. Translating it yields CASSYVGENYGYTF.